The TCR beta chain under discussion was sequenced for a study of persistence of HIV-infected CD4 T cells. General observations from the study: Proviral oligoclonality tracked with TCR oligoclonality within the same sorted cells. TCRbeta richness was lower in CMV- and Gag-responding cells than in anti-CD3/anti-CD28-responding cells. Antigen-responding cells were enriched for degenerate expanded CDR3beta sequences.

CDR3 length: 13 amino acids. Per germline, CDR1 SGHRS and CDR2 YFSETQ. Trimming cost V 4 bases and J 6 bases; bases outside gene matches: 5. The immunoSEQ assay was version 4, run in survey mode. Assay used: immunoSEQ multiplex PCR; TCRdb lists only in-frame clones, some missing. The sample yields some 40,000 clones, about 89% seen once. A remark on this clone: Its specificity is not known.

Nonspecific anti-CD3/anti-CD28 bead stimulation represents the broad CD4+ T cell repertoire. CD4+ T cells upregulating both CD40 ligand and CD69 were sorted as responding cells. Donors had CD4+ T cell counts above 400 cells/uL and were CMV-seropositive. The TCR comes from an adult man with HIV who was CMV-seropositive. This sequence joins TRBV5-1 and TRBJ2-7; 9 bases align to TRBD1. The specimen was CD4+ T cells sorted from PBMCs after roughly 20-hour stimulation, collected from a patient who received antiretroviral therapy. The CDR3 DNA is TGCGCCAGCAGCATAGACAGGGGGAGCGAGCAGTACTTC. Its translation is CASSIDRGSEQYF.